The source of this TCR beta chain is a study of kidney transplant recipient with SARS-CoV-2 infection. This clonotype was seen many times. MiXCR, applied by TCRdb to the reads, yields one record per CDR3 protein. The repertoire consists of 200,000 to 250,000 distinct CDR3 sequences, with about 30% occurring once and the leading ten covering roughly 7%. The V end lost 3 bases, the J end lost 4 bases, and 9 bases lay between the germline ends. The CDR3 consists of 13 residues. The receptor was derived from a male patient between 25 and 39 years old who had COVID-19 and was a kidney transplant recipient. Some of the T cells might come from the graft donor. Sample: a blood sample, taken at baseline and on day 111 from a kidney transplant recipient. The chain joins TRBV12-3 or TRBV12-4 to TRBJ1-2; D remains ambiguous. DNA for the CDR3: TGTGCCAGCAGTTTTAACGACGGCTATGGCTACACCTTC. Translation: CASSFNDGYGYTF.